This T cell receptor (beta chain) came from a study of cytomegalovirus exposure and HLA in healthy donors. Study results and limitations: TCR beta V- and J-gene trimming, according to a later analysis, was linked to a missense DCLRE1C variant. Data from an earlier analysis indicated that most TCR beta V segments were productive either about 87% or about 30% of the time.

Worth noting for this clone: The antigen remains undetermined.

The PCR was carried out with 60 Vbeta primers and 13 Jbeta primers. Only in-frame clones appear in the TCRdb table, and some are missing; sequencing was by immunoSEQ multiplex PCR. The table lists 100,000 to 150,000 clones, around 80% of them singletons, with 4% in the top ten. The CDR3 totals 14 residues. Trimming shortened V by 4 bases and J by 5 bases, and 14 bases separated the two germline ends. In germline, CDR1 is KGHSH, CDR2 LQKENI. Samples came from healthy bone marrow donors. Sequencing used PBMCs. The sequence derives from a woman aged 40 to 49 in good health and CMV-seronegative. The chain joins TRBV18 to TRBJ1-1, with D unresolved. The CDR3 loop reads CASSQSQSETEAFF. Here the CDR3 DNA reads TGTGCCAGCTCACAATCCCAAAGTGAGACTGAAGCTTTCTTT.